Following are 8 T cell receptor beta chains from one sample sequenced in a study of blood T cells in healthy people across ages. A second about 7 to 12 cycle PCR used barcoded and J-beta primers. TCRdb itself ran the 5' RACE reads through MiXCR, one entry per CDR3 protein. The sample includes under 1 million distinct CDR3 sequences, about 42% seen only once; the top ten take approximately 19%. The sample consisted of blood. Receptors were obtained from a man aged 55 to 69 in good health.

This clonotype was seen more than once but under ten times. The gene calls are TRBV4-3 and TRBJ1-2; D unclear. The germline V and J ends were trimmed by 4 bases and 5 bases, with 14 bases remaining between them. Germline CDR1 is LGHNA and CDR2 is YSLEER. This CDR3 region has 14 residues. The CDR3 DNA sequence: TGCGCCAGCAGCCCCACATACGAGGGTTATGGCTACACCTTC. Protein sequence: CASSPTYEGYGYTF.

This clonotype was recorded a few times. V gene TRBV6-1 combines with J gene TRBJ1-6, with TRBD1 as a possible D gene (5 bases). Germline CDR1 reads MNHNS; CDR2 reads SASEGT. V lost 7 bases and J lost 0, with 19 bases in between. The CDR3 runs to 18 residues. CDR3 residues: CASTSRDLTSSYNSPLHF. CDR3 DNA: TGTGCCAGCACCTCTAGGGACCTTACAAGCTCCTATAATTCACCCCTCCACTTT.

This clonotype was seen repeatedly, ten times or more. The chain employs TRBV4-2 and TRBJ2-1; D is undetermined. The CDR3 has 13 residues. CDR1 LGHNA and CDR2 YNFKEQ come from the germline V gene. V was shortened by 0 bases and J by 9 bases, with 9 bases between the two germline ends. This chain's CDR3 is CASSQDTSGEQFF. CDR3 DNA: TGTGCCAGCAGCCAAGATACCTCCGGTGAGCAGTTCTTC.

This clonotype was picked up many times. V usage is TRBV11-3 and J usage is TRBJ2-7; no clear D gene. Trimming removed 5 bases at V and 3 bases at J, with 20 bases between. The CDR3 length is 16 residues. Germline V gene sequence: CDR1 SGHNT, CDR2 YENEEA. The CDR3 DNA reads as TGTGCCAGCAGCCCAACCCTCGGGCCGCTCCACTACGAGCAGTACTTC. This sequence encodes CASSPTLGPLHYEQYF.

Comment on this clonotype: The junction does not match germline at one end; this may be a read error. The chain recombines TRBV4-3 with TRBJ2-1, with 10 bases fitting TRBD2. From germline, CDR1 is LGHNA and CDR2 YSLEER. The CDR3 loop spans 15 amino acids. The CDR3 sequence is CASRQEAGGYNEQFF. In nucleotides, the CDR3 is TGCGCCAGCAGGCAAGAAGCGGGGGGGTACAATGAGCAGTTCTTC.

The chain joins TRBV20-1 to TRBJ1-1, with D possibly matching TRBD1 (5 bases). V was cut by 0 bases and J by 5 bases, with 10 bases left in between. The length of the CDR3 is 13 residues. Germline CDR1 and CDR2: DFQATT and SNEGSKA (reference sequence). DNA of the CDR3: TGCAGTGCTAGAGATCGGCAGGGTACTGAAGCTTTCTTT. It translates to CSARDRQGTEAFF.

The rearrangement links TRBV12-3 or TRBV12-4 to TRBJ2-1; TRBD2 matches at 7 bases. CDR3 length: 14 residues. The junction had 7 bases not matched to a gene; V was cut back by 8 bases and J by 3 bases. CDR3 amino acids: CASARAGNYNEQFF. The CDR3 DNA is TGTGCCAGCGCACGAGCGGGGAACTACAATGAGCAGTTCTTC.

This clonotype was found a few times. This chain links TRBV12-3 or TRBV12-4 with TRBJ2-6, with unresolved D. This CDR3 spans 16 amino acids. Trimming cost V 6 bases and J 0 bases, with 12 bases left between them. CDR3 protein: CASRGYASSGANVLTF. The CDR3, as DNA: TGTGCCAGCAGGGGCTACGCGAGCTCTGGGGCCAACGTCCTGACTTTC.